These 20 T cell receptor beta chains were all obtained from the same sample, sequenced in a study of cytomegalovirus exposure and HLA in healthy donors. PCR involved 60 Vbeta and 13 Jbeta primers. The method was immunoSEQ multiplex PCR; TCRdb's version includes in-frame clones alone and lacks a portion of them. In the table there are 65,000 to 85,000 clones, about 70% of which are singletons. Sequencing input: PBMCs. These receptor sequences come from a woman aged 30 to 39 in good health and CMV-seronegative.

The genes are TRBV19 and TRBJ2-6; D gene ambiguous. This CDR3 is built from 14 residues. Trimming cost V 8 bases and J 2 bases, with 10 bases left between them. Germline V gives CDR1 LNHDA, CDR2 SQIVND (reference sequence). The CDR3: CASAETAGANVLTF. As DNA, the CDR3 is TGTGCCAGTGCGGAGACCGCTGGGGCCAACGTCCTGACTTTC.

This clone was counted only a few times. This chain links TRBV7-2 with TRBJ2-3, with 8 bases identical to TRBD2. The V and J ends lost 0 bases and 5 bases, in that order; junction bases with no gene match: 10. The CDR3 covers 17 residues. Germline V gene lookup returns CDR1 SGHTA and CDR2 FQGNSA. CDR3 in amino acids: CASSLAGSGGALDTQYF. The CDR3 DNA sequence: TGTGCCAGCAGCTTAGCGGGATCGGGGGGGGCCTTAGATACGCAGTATTTT.

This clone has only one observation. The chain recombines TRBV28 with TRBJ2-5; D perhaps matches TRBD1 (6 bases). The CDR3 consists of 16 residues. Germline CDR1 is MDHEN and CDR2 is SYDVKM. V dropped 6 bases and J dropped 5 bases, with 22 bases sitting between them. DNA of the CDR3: TGTGCCAGCAGCTCCCCCCAGGGGTACAGTGAGGAGACCCAGTACTTC. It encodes CASSSPQGYSEETQYF.

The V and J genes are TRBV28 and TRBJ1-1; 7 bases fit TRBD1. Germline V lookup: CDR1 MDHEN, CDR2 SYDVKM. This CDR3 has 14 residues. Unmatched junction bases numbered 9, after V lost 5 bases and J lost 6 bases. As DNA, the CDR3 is TGTGCCAGCAGTCAGATCCAGGGGGTTGCTGAAGCTTTCTTT. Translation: CASSQIQGVAEAFF.

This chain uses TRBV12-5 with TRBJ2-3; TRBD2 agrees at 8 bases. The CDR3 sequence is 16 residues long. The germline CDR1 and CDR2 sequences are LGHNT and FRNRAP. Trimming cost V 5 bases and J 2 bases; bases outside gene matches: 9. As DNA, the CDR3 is TGTGCTAGTGGTCTCCCCACTAGCGGTCCCACAGATACGCAGTATTTT. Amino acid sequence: CASGLPTSGPTDTQYF.

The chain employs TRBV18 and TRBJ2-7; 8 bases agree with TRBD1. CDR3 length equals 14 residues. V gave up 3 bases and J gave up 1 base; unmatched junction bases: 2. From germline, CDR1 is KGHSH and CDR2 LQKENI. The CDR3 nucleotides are TGTGCCAGCTCACCCAGACAGGGGTCCTACGAGCAGTACTTC. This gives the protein CASSPRQGSYEQYF.

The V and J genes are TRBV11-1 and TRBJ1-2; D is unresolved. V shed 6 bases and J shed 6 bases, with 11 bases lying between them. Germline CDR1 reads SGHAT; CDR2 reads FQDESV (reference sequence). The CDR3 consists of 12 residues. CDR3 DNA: TGTGCCAGCAGTTCCTATCTGGATGGCTACACCTTC. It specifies CASSSYLDGYTF.

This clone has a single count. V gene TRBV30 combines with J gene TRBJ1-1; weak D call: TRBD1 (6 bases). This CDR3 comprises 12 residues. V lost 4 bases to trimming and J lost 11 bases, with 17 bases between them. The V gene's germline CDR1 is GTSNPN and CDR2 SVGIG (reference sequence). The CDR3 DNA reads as TGTGCCTGGACCGTAGGGCAGGGGTTTGCTTTCTTT. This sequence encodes CAWTVGQGFAFF.

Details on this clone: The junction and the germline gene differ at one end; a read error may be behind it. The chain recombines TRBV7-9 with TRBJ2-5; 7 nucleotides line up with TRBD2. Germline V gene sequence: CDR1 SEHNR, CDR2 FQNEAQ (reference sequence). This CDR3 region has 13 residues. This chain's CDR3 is CSSNSGGPETQYF. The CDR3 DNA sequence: TGTTCCAGCAACTCGGGGGGTCCAGAGACCCAGTACTTC.

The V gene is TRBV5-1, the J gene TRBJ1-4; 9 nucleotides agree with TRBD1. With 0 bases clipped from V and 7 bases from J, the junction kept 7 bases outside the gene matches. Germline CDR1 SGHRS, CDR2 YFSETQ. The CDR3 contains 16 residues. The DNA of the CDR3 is TGCGCCAGCAGCTTGGGGCCGGGACAGGGCACTGAAAAACTGTTTTTT. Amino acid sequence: CASSLGPGQGTEKLFF.

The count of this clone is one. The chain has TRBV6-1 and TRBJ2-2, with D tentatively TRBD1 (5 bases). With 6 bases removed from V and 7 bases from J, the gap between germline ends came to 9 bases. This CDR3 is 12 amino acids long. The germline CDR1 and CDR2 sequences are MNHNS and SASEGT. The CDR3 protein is CASRDTDGELFF. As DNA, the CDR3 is TGTGCCAGCAGGGACACGGACGGGGAGCTGTTTTTT.

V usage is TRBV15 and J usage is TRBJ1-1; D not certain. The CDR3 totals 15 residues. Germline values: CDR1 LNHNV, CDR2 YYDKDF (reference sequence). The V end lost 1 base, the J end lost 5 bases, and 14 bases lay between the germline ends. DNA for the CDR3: TGTGCCACCAGCAGAGGGGGTGGCGGGGAGACTGAAGCTTTCTTT. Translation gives CATSRGGGGETEAFF.

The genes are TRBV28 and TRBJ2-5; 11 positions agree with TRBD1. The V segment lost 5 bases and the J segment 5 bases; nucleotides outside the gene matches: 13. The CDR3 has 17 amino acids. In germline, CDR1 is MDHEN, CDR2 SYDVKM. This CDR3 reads CASSNRDWTGGRETQYF. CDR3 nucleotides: TGTGCCAGCAGTAACCGCGATTGGACAGGGGGCAGGGAGACCCAGTACTTC.

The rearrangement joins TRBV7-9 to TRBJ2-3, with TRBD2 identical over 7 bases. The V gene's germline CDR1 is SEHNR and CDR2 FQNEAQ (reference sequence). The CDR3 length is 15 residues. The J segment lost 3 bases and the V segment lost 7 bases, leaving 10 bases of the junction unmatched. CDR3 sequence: CASTRRGVGTDTQYF. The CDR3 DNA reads TGTGCCAGCACTCGACGGGGGGTCGGTACAGATACGCAGTATTTT.

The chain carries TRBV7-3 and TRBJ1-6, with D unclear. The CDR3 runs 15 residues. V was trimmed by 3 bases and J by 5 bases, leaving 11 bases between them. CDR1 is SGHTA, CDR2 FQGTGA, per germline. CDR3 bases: TGTGCCAGCAGCTTTCTAGGAGGGAATAATTCACCCCTCCACTTT. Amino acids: CASSFLGGNNSPLHF.

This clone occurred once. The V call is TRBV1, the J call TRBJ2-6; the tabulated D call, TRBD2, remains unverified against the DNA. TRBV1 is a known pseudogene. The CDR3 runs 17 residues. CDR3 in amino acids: CTSSHIRRGSGANVLTF. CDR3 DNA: TGCACCAGCAGCCATATAAGACGCGGCTCTGGGGCCAACGTCCTGACTTTC.

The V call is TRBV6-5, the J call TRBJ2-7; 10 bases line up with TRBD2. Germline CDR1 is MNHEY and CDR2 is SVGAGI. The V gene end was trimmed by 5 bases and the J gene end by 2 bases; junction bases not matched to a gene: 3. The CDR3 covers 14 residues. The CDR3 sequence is CASSGTSAAYEQYF. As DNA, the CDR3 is TGTGCCAGCAGTGGGACTAGCGCGGCCTACGAGCAGTACTTC.

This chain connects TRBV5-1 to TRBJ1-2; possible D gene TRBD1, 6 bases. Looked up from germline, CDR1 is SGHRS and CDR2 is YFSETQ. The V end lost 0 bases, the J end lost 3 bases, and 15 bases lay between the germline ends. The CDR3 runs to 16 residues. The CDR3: CASSLDSPTGYYGYTF. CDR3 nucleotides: TGCGCCAGCAGCTTGGATTCTCCGACAGGCTACTATGGCTACACCTTC.

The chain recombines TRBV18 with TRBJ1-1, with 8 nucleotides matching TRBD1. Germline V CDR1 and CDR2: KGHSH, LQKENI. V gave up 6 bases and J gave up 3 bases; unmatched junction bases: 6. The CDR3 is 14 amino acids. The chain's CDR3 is CASSSRGRDTEAFF. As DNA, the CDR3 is TGTGCCAGCTCGTCCAGGGGGCGAGACACTGAAGCTTTCTTT.

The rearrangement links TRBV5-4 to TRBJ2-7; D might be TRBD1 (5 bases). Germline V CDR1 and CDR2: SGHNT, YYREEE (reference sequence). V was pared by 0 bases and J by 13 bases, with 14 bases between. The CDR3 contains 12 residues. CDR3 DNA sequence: TGTGCCAGCAGCTTGGAAGAAGGGGTCCTATACTTC. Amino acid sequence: CASSLEEGVLYF.